A single sample gave rise to the 21 T cell receptor beta chains below, sequenced in a study of radiotherapy plus CTLA-4 blockade in lung cancer. Method: immunoSEQ multiplex PCR; TCRdb's copy keeps in-frame clones and lacks some. This table holds 70,000 to 90,000 clones, around four fifths found once. The sequencing used peripheral blood, collected from a patient treated with radiotherapy plus ipilimumab. These receptors originate from a human donor with non-small cell lung cancer who had a complete response to radiotherapy plus ipilimumab.

This clone was counted a few times. V is TRBV21-1 and J is TRBJ1-1; the D call TRBD1 from the table was never checked on the DNA. TRBV21-1 is labeled a pseudogene. The CDR3 contains 15 residues. The CDR3 DNA is TGTGCCAGCAGCGCAGGGGGCAGGGTAAACACTGAAGCTTTCTTT. The encoded protein is CASSAGGRVNTEAFF.

The chain carries TRBV6-6 and TRBJ1-1; D perhaps matches TRBD1 (5 bases). Germline V lookup: CDR1 MNHNY, CDR2 SVGAGI (reference sequence). Deletions cut 4 bases from V and 1 base from J, with 16 bases between. This CDR3 is built from 16 residues. CDR3 protein: CASSSNPGTANTEAFF. CDR3 DNA sequence: TGTGCCAGCAGTTCCAACCCCGGGACGGCGAACACTGAAGCTTTCTTT.

This clone was detected a few times. V usage is TRBV11-3 and J usage is TRBJ2-2; D might be TRBD1 (6 bases). Germline V CDR1 and CDR2: SGHNT, YENEEA. With 5 bases removed from V and 3 bases from J, the gap between germline ends came to 22 bases. The CDR3 consists of 18 residues. This CDR3 reads CASSRRGRGPVYTGELFF. The CDR3 DNA reads TGTGCCAGCAGCCGCAGAGGCAGGGGTCCGGTGTACACCGGGGAGCTGTTTTTT. Full variable domain (missing parts from reference TRBV11-3 and TRBJ2-2): EAGVVQSPRYKIIEKKQPVAFWCNPISGHNTLYWYLQNLGQGPELLIRYENEEAVDDSQLPKDRFSAERLKGVDSTLKIQPAELGDSAVYLCASSRRGRGPVYTGELFFGEGSRLTVL.

In its sample, this clone was seen once. The gene calls are TRBV27 and TRBJ1-5; D is ambiguous. Looked up from germline, CDR1 is MNHEY and CDR2 is SMNVEV (reference sequence). The CDR3 consists of 13 residues. Between the trimmed V and J ends, which lost 0 bases and 5 bases, there was a span of 5 bases. This CDR3 reads CASSLSGDQPQHF. The CDR3, as DNA: TGTGCCAGCAGTTTATCTGGTGATCAGCCCCAGCATTTT.

This chain joins TRBV10-3 and TRBJ1-4, with 10 bases lining up with TRBD1. Per the germline V gene, CDR1 is ENHRY and CDR2 is SYGVKD. This CDR3 is 14 amino acids long. The V gene end was trimmed by 6 bases and the J gene end by 8 bases; junction bases not matched to a gene: 6. CDR3 in DNA: TGTGCCATCAGCACCGGGACAGGGGTCGAAAAACTGTTTTTT. It encodes CAISTGTGVEKLFF.

This clone was seen only a few times. This rearrangement joins TRBV21-1 to TRBJ2-7. TRBV21-1 is a documented pseudogene. The CDR3 is 11 amino acids. DNA of the CDR3: TGTGCCAGCAGCAATGCGAGTAGTCAGTACGTC. Translating it yields CASSNASSQYV.

The gene calls are TRBV7-2 and TRBJ2-5; D may be TRBD2 (6 bases). The CDR3 length is 16 residues. The germline gives CDR1 SGHTA, CDR2 FQGNSA. The V end lost 3 bases, the J end lost 2 bases, and 16 bases lay between the germline ends. CDR3 amino acids: CASSFGTSVRQETQYF. Here the CDR3 DNA reads TGTGCCAGCAGCTTCGGGACTTCGGTACGTCAAGAGACCCAGTACTTC. The variable domain in full, completed from reference TRBV7-2 and TRBJ2-5, reads GAGVSQSPSNKVTEKGKDVELRCDPISGHTALYWYRQSLGQGLEFLIYFQGNSAPDKSGLPSDRFSAERTGGSVSTLTIQRTQQEDSAVYLCASSFGTSVRQETQYFGPGTRLLVL.

The chain couples TRBV4-3 to TRBJ2-1; tentatively, D is TRBD2 (6 bases). Trimming took off 4 bases at V and 3 bases at J, with 16 bases between the two ends. This CDR3 has 16 amino acids. Germline V gives CDR1 LGHNA, CDR2 YSLEER. CDR3 loop: CASSLSGEGVYNEQFF. CDR3 DNA sequence: TGCGCCAGCAGCCTCTCGGGGGAAGGGGTCTACAATGAGCAGTTCTTC.

The chain is built from TRBV7-9 and TRBJ1-4, with 8 bases fitting TRBD1. The J segment lost 7 bases and the V segment lost 2 bases, leaving 6 bases of the junction unmatched. Germline V lookup: CDR1 SEHNR, CDR2 FQNEAQ (reference sequence). The CDR3 extends over 15 amino acids. The CDR3 loop is CASSLPGQGSEKLFF. CDR3 DNA: TGTGCCAGCAGCTTACCAGGACAGGGAAGTGAAAAACTGTTTTTT. Full variable domain (rest looked up from reference TRBV7-9 and TRBJ1-4): DTGVSQNPRHKITKRGQNVTFRCDPISEHNRLYWYRQTLGQGPEFLTYFQNEAQLEKSRLLSDRFSAERPKGSFSTLEIQRTEQGDSAMYLCASSLPGQGSEKLFFGSGTQLSVL.

The J gene is TRBJ2-7, the V gene TRBV5-1; D call uncertain. The CDR3 sequence is 14 residues long. V shed 0 bases and J shed 0 bases, with 7 bases lying between them. Germline-derived CDR1 and CDR2 are SGHRS and YFSETQ. The CDR3 DNA follows: TGCGCCAGCAGCTTGGAGAATCCCTCCTACGAGCAGTACTTC. This translates into CASSLENPSYEQYF.

The rearrangement links TRBV6-5 to TRBJ1-2; 8 nucleotides agree with TRBD1. V was pared by 4 bases and J by 8 bases, with 12 bases of the junction left unmatched. CDR1 MNHEY and CDR2 SVGAGI come from the germline V gene. CDR3 length: 15 amino acids. The CDR3 reads CASSSTDRAIHGYTF. The CDR3 DNA is TGTGCCAGCAGTTCGACGGACAGGGCAATTCACGGCTACACCTTC.

V is TRBV29-1 and J is TRBJ2-2; the D gene is possibly TRBD1 (5 bases). From germline, CDR1 is SQVTM and CDR2 ANQGSEA. Trimming left V 5 bases short and J 7 bases short, with 11 bases between. This CDR3 has 12 residues. CDR3 residues: CSVLTDGGELFF. DNA for the CDR3: TGCAGCGTTTTGACAGATGGCGGGGAGCTGTTTTTT.

The rearrangement links TRBV6-5 to TRBJ2-2; D gene unclear. The CDR3 totals 12 residues. Germline V gene sequence: CDR1 MNHEY, CDR2 SVGAGI. The V and J ends lost 6 bases and 5 bases respectively, with 7 bases between them. DNA of the CDR3: TGTGCCAGCAGCCCCAATACCGGGGAGCTGTTTTTT. Translated: CASSPNTGELFF.

This clone was detected only once. CDR3 region: CASSPPASGTWIDIQYF. The CDR3 region has the DNA TGTGCCAGCAGCCCTCCGGCTAGCGGGACTTGGATAGACATTCAGTACTTC. The chain recombines TRBV7-2 with TRBJ2-4; 9 nucleotides agree with TRBD2. The CDR3 consists of 17 residues. Looked up from germline, CDR1 is SGHTA and CDR2 is FQGNSA. The ends lost 5 bases at V and 8 bases at J; junction bases unmatched: 16.

The chain uses TRBV7-9 and TRBJ1-2; D uncertain. This CDR3 region has 16 residues. Trimming cost V 2 bases and J 1 base, with 14 bases left between them. Germline V gives CDR1 SEHNR, CDR2 FQNEAQ (reference sequence). The CDR3 here is CASSLQTSYLNYGYTF. The CDR3 coding sequence is TGTGCCAGCAGCTTACAAACTTCCTACCTTAACTATGGCTACACCTTC.

The chain couples TRBV15 to TRBJ2-7; 9 bases fit TRBD2. Trimming cost V 3 bases and J 3 bases; bases outside gene matches: 12. Germline V gives CDR1 LNHNV, CDR2 YYDKDF (reference sequence). CDR3 length: 17 residues. The CDR3 nucleotides read TGTGCCACCAGCAGGGGTGGGTTGCGGGGGGGTGACTACGAGCAGTACTTC. It translates to CATSRGGLRGGDYEQYF.

V usage is TRBV7-9 and J usage is TRBJ1-2, with 12 nucleotides matching TRBD1. V was clipped by 0 bases and J by 8 bases; unmatched bases: 7. This CDR3 has 16 residues. Germline-derived CDR1 and CDR2 are SEHNR and FQNEAQ (reference sequence). The DNA for the CDR3 is TGTGCCAGCAGCTTAGCCGGGACAGGGGGCAACAGGGGCTACACCTTC. It specifies CASSLAGTGGNRGYTF. Combining the CDR3 with reference TRBV7-9 and TRBJ1-2 gives the whole variable domain DTGVSQNPRHKITKRGQNVTFRCDPISEHNRLYWYRQTLGQGPEFLTYFQNEAQLEKSRLLSDRFSAERPKGSFSTLEIQRTEQGDSAMYLCASSLAGTGGNRGYTFGSGTRLTVV.

This clone was observed a few times. The V and J genes are TRBV15 and TRBJ2-7, with 10 bases lining up with TRBD1. V gave up 4 bases and J gave up 4 bases; unmatched junction bases: 10. The CDR3 covers 16 residues. The germline V gene encodes CDR1 LNHNV and CDR2 YYDKDF (reference sequence). CDR3 nucleotide sequence: TGTGCCACCAGCATTGGGAGGGGACAGGGGAGATACGAGCAGTACGTC. Residues: CATSIGRGQGRYEQYV.

The rearrangement joins TRBV6-5 to TRBJ1-5, with D hard to call. Trimming removed 7 bases from V and 0 bases from J, with 13 bases in between. The CDR3 runs to 15 residues. Germline V gene data show CDR1 as MNHEY and CDR2 as SVGAGI. In nucleotides, the CDR3 is TGTGCCAGCACCCATCGTGGCGATAGCAATCAGCCCCAGCATTTT. This codes for CASTHRGDSNQPQHF.

This chain joins TRBV2 and TRBJ2-2, with D uncertain. CDR3 length: 14 amino acids. Germline V gene data show CDR1 as SNHLY and CDR2 as FYNNEI. Trimming removed 6 bases from V and 0 bases from J, with 8 bases in between. The CDR3 DNA sequence: TGTGCCAGCAGCACGGATGCGAACACCGGGGAGCTGTTTTTT. This sequence encodes CASSTDANTGELFF.

The chain carries TRBV7-8 and TRBJ1-4; perhaps TRBD1 as D (5 bases). Germline CDR1 is SGHVS and CDR2 is FQNEAQ. This CDR3 comprises 16 residues. Trimming removed 1 base at V and 4 bases at J, with 13 bases between. The CDR3 spells CASSLGRGRSNEKLFF. The CDR3 nucleotides are TGTGCCAGCAGCTTAGGTCGGGGGAGGAGTAATGAAAAACTGTTTTTT.